Sequencing of this T cell receptor beta chain was carried out in a study of blood T cell repertoires in COVID-19. Enrolled during active infection, Seattle patients were then followed longitudinally. Trimming took off 5 bases at V and 0 bases at J, with 16 bases between the two ends. Germline V gene sequence: CDR1 SEHNR, CDR2 FQNEAQ (reference sequence). CDR3 size: 16 residues. Original processing notes: Reference gene primers were amplified, and this amplification served to estimate nucleated cell counts. The data were produced by immunoSEQ multiplex PCR, yet TCRdb's version contains in-frame clones alone and is incomplete. That table is the source of V, J and clone size, and D and trimming were worked out from the DNA. The table records 350,000 to 450,000 clones, around 91% of them present only once.

The sample consisted of peripheral blood. The chain links TRBV7-9 to TRBJ1-1; perhaps TRBD1 as D (5 bases). This TCR came from a woman aged 40-49 years with COVID-19, enrolled during active disease. The CDR3 protein is CASSPLGGNMNTEAFF. The CDR3 DNA reads TGTGCCAGCAGCCCCTTGGGGGGGAATATGAACACTGAAGCTTTCTTT.